The 26 T cell receptor beta chains reported below all come from one sample, sequenced in a study of graft-versus-host responses after intestinal transplantation. The repertoire was sequenced with immunoSEQ multiplex PCR; TCRdb's copy has only in-frame clones and lacks some. The profile shows around 100,000 clones, roughly nine tenths of them singletons. Their recognized antigens are unknown. Material: unstimulated CD4+ T cells sorted from spleen or lymph node cells, obtained before transplant. The source of these receptors is a human donor who was the organ donor for an intestinal transplant.

The chain combines TRBV28 with TRBJ1-2; the D gene is possibly TRBD1 (5 bases). Per the germline V gene, CDR1 is MDHEN and CDR2 is SYDVKM. The CDR3 has 14 amino acids. CDR3 in DNA: TGTGCTACCGGGACCCTTGGGGCCGGGGTCAGCTACACCTTC. Protein sequence: CATGTLGAGVSYTF.

The V and J genes are TRBV2 and TRBJ1-4; TRBD1 matches at 7 bases. The CDR3 covers 15 residues. The V gene end was trimmed by 7 bases and the J gene end by 4 bases; junction bases not matched to a gene: 9. Germline CDR1 is SNHLY and CDR2 is FYNNEI. CDR3 region: CASTTQGGFNEKLFF. CDR3 sequence (DNA): TGTGCCAGCACTACGCAGGGGGGATTTAATGAAAAACTGTTTTTT.

This clone was recorded only once. It is unclear where the CDR3 begins or ends on the DNA, so no DNA is shown, and the CDR3 is as TCRdb lists it. The CDR3 here is CASSSSVVANTEAFF. This chain joins TRBV28 and TRBJ1-1. Termini included, the CDR3 measures 15 amino acids. The germline V gene encodes CDR1 MDHEN and CDR2 SYDVKM.

This CDR3 is CASSSTVLAKNIQYF. DNA for the CDR3: TGTGCCAGCAGTTCGACAGTGCTAGCCAAAAACATTCAGTACTTC. J is TRBJ2-4 and V is TRBV6-1, with D maybe TRBD1 (5 bases). Germline V gives CDR1 MNHNS, CDR2 SASEGT. V was pared by 5 bases and J by 0 bases, with 11 bases between. The CDR3 sequence is 15 residues long.

J is TRBJ2-2 and V is TRBV9; 10 bases agree with TRBD1. CDR3 length: 16 amino acids. Losses at the gene ends were 0 bases for V and 6 bases for J; bases not matched to a gene: 5. Looked up from germline, CDR1 is SGDLS and CDR2 is YYNGEE. CDR3 bases: TGTGCCAGCAGCGTAGTTGACAGGGGGCACTCCGGGGAGCTGTTTTTT. Its protein product is CASSVVDRGHSGELFF.

The chain couples TRBV10-1 to TRBJ2-7; perhaps TRBD1 as D (6 bases). The CDR3 consists of 14 residues. Germline V gives CDR1 WNHNN, CDR2 SYGVQD (reference sequence). Trimming left V 6 bases short and J 0 bases short, with 12 bases between. DNA for the CDR3: TGCGCCAGCAGCGTGGGACACCGCTCCTACGAGCAGTACTTC. Translated: CASSVGHRSYEQYF.

The rearrangement joins TRBV20-1 to TRBJ2-7, with D unclear. Germline CDR1 and CDR2: DFQATT and SNEGSKA (reference sequence). The CDR3 loop spans 11 amino acids. V was cut by 5 bases and J by 1 base, with 6 bases left in between. The CDR3 is CSALGSYEQYF. The CDR3 DNA sequence: TGCAGTGCTCTAGGATCCTACGAGCAGTACTTC.

V is TRBV2 and J is TRBJ2-3; 13 positions match TRBD2. The germline CDR1 and CDR2 sequences are SNHLY and FYNNEI. This CDR3 region has 14 residues. Unmatched junction bases numbered 2, after V lost 6 bases and J lost 5 bases. DNA of the CDR3: TGTGCCAGCAGGAGGACTAGCGGGGGAGATACGCAGTATTTT. Translated: CASRRTSGGDTQYF.

The chain couples TRBV5-1 to TRBJ2-7; perhaps TRBD1 as D (5 bases). CDR3 size: 11 residues. Trimming left V 4 bases short and J 7 bases short, with 9 bases between. Germline values: CDR1 SGHRS, CDR2 YFSETQ. The CDR3 here is CASSDDSEQYF. The CDR3 DNA is TGCGCCAGCAGCGACGACAGTGAGCAGTACTTC.

The chain is built from TRBV28 and TRBJ1-6, with TRBD1 as a possible D gene (5 bases). Germline loops: CDR1 MDHEN, CDR2 SYDVKM. The CDR3 has 15 amino acids. V shed 6 bases and J shed 6 bases, with 15 bases lying between them. The CDR3: CASRPPRQSNSPLHF. Written as DNA, the CDR3 is TGTGCCAGCAGGCCCCCTCGACAGAGTAATTCACCCCTCCACTTT.

The genes are TRBV19 and TRBJ2-3; D might be TRBD2 (5 bases). Germline values: CDR1 LNHDA, CDR2 SQIVND (reference sequence). Trimming pared 5 bases from V and 6 bases from J, leaving 21 bases between. The CDR3 sequence is 16 residues long. CDR3 amino acids: CASSPRAREPSDTQYF. The DNA for the CDR3 is TGTGCCAGTAGTCCCCGGGCTAGGGAGCCTTCGGATACGCAGTATTTT.

This clone appeared a few times. The chain is built from TRBV28 and TRBJ2-3; D not resolved. This CDR3 region has 17 residues. Trimming took off 1 base at V and 0 bases at J, with 14 bases between the two ends. Germline V CDR1 and CDR2: MDHEN, SYDVKM. The CDR3 sequence: CASSLYTGSISTDTQYF. The CDR3 DNA reads as TGTGCCAGCAGTTTATATACTGGAAGTATTAGCACAGATACGCAGTATTTT.

This clone has just a few counts. The chain has TRBV7-2 and TRBJ1-2; unclear D gene. CDR1 and CDR2 from the germline V gene are SGHTA and FQGNSA. This CDR3 comprises 12 residues. Trimming took 1 base from V and 14 from J, leaving 14 bases between them. CDR3 nucleotide sequence: TGTGCCAGCAGCTTAGGGGTGTTCTCTGCGACCTTC. It specifies CASSLGVFSATF.

DNA of the CDR3: TGTGCCAGCAGTGACTGGAGCTCTGGAAACACCATATATTTT. Translation gives CASSDWSSGNTIYF. The chain combines TRBV2 with TRBJ1-3; D remains unclear. Trimming stripped 3 bases from V and 0 bases from J, with 6 bases between. The germline V gene encodes CDR1 SNHLY and CDR2 FYNNEI. This CDR3 has 14 amino acids.

The chain joins TRBV5-1 to TRBJ2-6, with a possible D match to TRBD1 (5 bases). The CDR3 spans 16 residues. CDR1 and CDR2 (germline): SGHRS, YFSETQ. Trimming cost V 2 bases and J 1 base, with 10 bases left between them. As DNA, the CDR3 is TGCGCCAGCAGCTTAATAACAGGTTCTGGGGCCAACGTCCTGACTTTC. Its protein is CASSLITGSGANVLTF.

The gene calls are TRBV6-1 and TRBJ2-2; D not resolved. V lost 10 bases, J lost 3 bases, and 15 bases lay in between. CDR3 length equals 14 residues. The germline gives CDR1 MNHNS, CDR2 SASEGT. CDR3 bases: TGTGCCACCGTATACCAGGAGTACACCGGGGAGCTGTTTTTT. This translates into CATVYQEYTGELFF.

The rearrangement links TRBV19 to TRBJ1-4; D remains unclear. This CDR3 region has 13 residues. Germline-derived CDR1 and CDR2 are LNHDA and SQIVND (reference sequence). V was clipped by 6 bases and J by 8 bases, with 13 bases between them. The CDR3 nucleotides read TGTGCCAGTAGCGGACGTGGGAAGGAAAAACTGTTTTTT. Translation gives CASSGRGKEKLFF.

The J gene is TRBJ2-1, the V gene TRBV5-8; D possibly corresponds to TRBD1 (5 bases). Germline loops: CDR1 SGHTS, CDR2 YDEGEE. The V gene lost 2 bases and the J gene lost 8 bases, with 17 bases spanning the gap. The CDR3 covers 15 residues. The CDR3 coding sequence is TGTGCCAGCAGCTTCACAGGATATGGTATTGATGAGCAGTTCTTC. Protein: CASSFTGYGIDEQFF.

On this clone itself: One end of the junction does not line up with germline, which may come from a read error. This sequence joins TRBV19 and TRBJ1-1, with TRBD1 identical over 9 bases. CDR3 size: 15 residues. Germline V gives CDR1 LNHDA, CDR2 SQIVND (reference sequence). CDR3 DNA sequence: TGTGCCAGTAATATACAGGGGGCGCGGGGCACTGAAGCTTTCTTT. Amino acid sequence: CASNIQGARGTEAFF.

V usage is TRBV10-1 and J usage is TRBJ2-3; maybe TRBD2 (5 bases). The CDR3 sequence is 16 residues long. From germline, CDR1 is WNHNN and CDR2 SYGVQD (reference sequence). CDR3 sequence (DNA): TGCCGCAAGTCGGGGTATAGGGTCTCTACCACAGATACGCAGTATTTT. Amino acid sequence: CRKSGYRVSTTDTQYF.

The V call is TRBV9, the J call TRBJ2-1; TRBD1 is a possible D gene (5 bases). Trimming shortened V by 0 bases and J by 7 bases, and 17 bases separated the two germline ends. The CDR3 runs 16 residues. Germline V gene data show CDR1 as SGDLS and CDR2 as YYNGEE. CDR3 coding DNA: TGTGCCAGCAGCGTAGCCTCGATGGCAGGGATGAATGAGCAGTTCTTC. This gives the protein CASSVASMAGMNEQFF.

The chain employs TRBV5-1 and TRBJ1-6; TRBD1 might be the D (5 bases). CDR3 length: 14 amino acids. CDR1 is SGHRS and CDR2 is YFSETQ in the germline V gene. Trimming pared 5 bases from V and 9 bases from J, leaving 15 bases between. The CDR3 region has the DNA TGCGCCAGCAGTTTTCCAGGGCTGGGTTCACCCCTCCACTTT. Amino acid sequence: CASSFPGLGSPLHF.

The chain uses TRBV2 and TRBJ1-2; tentatively, D is TRBD1 (6 bases). The CDR3 contains 16 residues. The germline V gene encodes CDR1 SNHLY and CDR2 FYNNEI. The germline V and J ends were trimmed by 4 bases and 8 bases, with 23 bases remaining between them. CDR3 in amino acids: CASSVGQTGLLGGYTF. CDR3 DNA sequence: TGTGCCAGCAGTGTGGGGCAGACAGGACTACTTGGGGGCTACACCTTC.

This clone has more than one count but fewer than ten. The rearrangement links TRBV5-6 to TRBJ2-7; D gene unclear. The V end lost 1 base, the J end lost 5 bases, and 4 bases lay between the germline ends. Germline V gene sequence: CDR1 SGHDT, CDR2 YYEEEE. The CDR3 runs 11 residues. The CDR3 DNA is TGTGCCAGCAGCTTGAAGAACGAGCAGTACTTC. Translated, it gives CASSLKNEQYF.

This chain connects TRBV6-4 to TRBJ2-5; 11 nucleotides align to TRBD2. Per the germline V gene, CDR1 is MRHNA and CDR2 is SNTAGT. CDR3 length: 17 residues. V lost 10 bases to trimming and J lost 1 base; unmatched junction nucleotides: 14. CDR3 region: CATAALAGAPGQETQYF. For the CDR3, the DNA is TGTGCCACTGCGGCACTAGCGGGGGCCCCAGGCCAAGAGACCCAGTACTTC.

The rearrangement uses TRBV19 and TRBJ2-1; D gene ambiguous. CDR1 is LNHDA and CDR2 is SQIVND in the germline V gene (reference sequence). The CDR3 has 13 residues. V was pared by 4 bases and J by 9 bases, with 13 bases between. CDR3 sequence reads: CASSRGVVAEQFF. The CDR3 nucleotides read TGTGCCAGTAGTAGGGGTGTGGTGGCTGAGCAGTTCTTC.